Below, one TCR beta chain is given with its context. Its antigen is not known. The V end was cut by 3 bases, the J end by 10 bases, with 15 bases between. CDR1 is LNHDA, CDR2 SQIVND, per germline (reference sequence). There are 14 residues in the CDR3. Sequenced by immunoSEQ multiplex PCR; TCRdb stores in-frame clones only, minus some. The data contain more than 100,000 clones, about 85% of them singletons. This entry is derived from a study of T cell responses to AZD1222 COVID-19 vaccine. Study findings and constraints: Spike was spanned by vaccine-associated CD4 TCRs, which were dominant at 160-218 and 743-854.

The specimen comprised peripheral blood, sampled 28 days after the second AZD1222 dose. The gene calls are TRBV19 and TRBJ1-4; D ambiguous. This receptor was taken from an adult who received the AZD1222 COVID-19 vaccine. Written as DNA, the CDR3 is TGTGCCAGTAGTATTCTCCTTTACGGCGGAAAACTGTTTTTT. Amino acid sequence: CASSILLYGGKLFF.